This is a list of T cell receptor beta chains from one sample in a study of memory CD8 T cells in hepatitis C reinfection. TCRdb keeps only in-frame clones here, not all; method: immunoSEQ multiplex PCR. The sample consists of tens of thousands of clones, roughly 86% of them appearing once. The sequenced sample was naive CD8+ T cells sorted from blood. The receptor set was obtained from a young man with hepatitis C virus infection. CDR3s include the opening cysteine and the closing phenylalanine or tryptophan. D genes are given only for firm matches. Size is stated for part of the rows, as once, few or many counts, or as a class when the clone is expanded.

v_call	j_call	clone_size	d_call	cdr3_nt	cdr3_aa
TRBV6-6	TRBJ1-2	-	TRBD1	TGTGCCAGCAGTTCTACAGGGGGCGAGGCCTATGGCTACACCTTC	CASSSTGGEAYGYTF
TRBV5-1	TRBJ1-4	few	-	TGCGCCAGCAGCTCCCTGGGGAGTGAGGGAGGTGAAAAACTGTTTTTT	CASSSLGSEGGEKLFF
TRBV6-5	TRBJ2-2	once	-	TGTGCCAGCAGTTACTCCGTCGGGGGGCGAGGGGAGCTGTTTTTT	CASSYSVGGRGELFF
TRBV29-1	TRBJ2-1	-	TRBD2	TGCAGCGTTGAAGGGGGGACTAGCGGGACATACTCCTACAATGAGCAGTTCTTC	CSVEGGTSGTYSYNEQFF
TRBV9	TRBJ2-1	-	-	TGTGCCAGCAAGAGCTCCTACAATGAGCAGTTCTTC	CASKSSYNEQFF
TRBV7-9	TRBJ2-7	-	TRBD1	TGTGCCAGCAGCCTATCGGGACAGGGCCGCGAGCAGTACTTC	CASSLSGQGREQYF
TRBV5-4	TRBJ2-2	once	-	TGTGCCAGCAGCTTGGCCCCAGGGGAGACCGGGGAGCTGTTTTTT	CASSLAPGETGELFF
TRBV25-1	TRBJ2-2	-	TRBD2	TGTGCCACCTCTAGCGGGAGGGACACCGGGGAGCTGTTTTTT	CATSSGRDTGELFF
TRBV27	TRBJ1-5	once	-	TGTGCCAGCAGCCCCTTGGGGGGGCCTAGCTGGGATCAGCCCCAGCATTTT	CASSPLGGPSWDQPQHF
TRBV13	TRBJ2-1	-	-	TGTGCCAGCAGCTCCAATCACCGGGATCTCAATGAGCAGTTCTTC	CASSSNHRDLNEQFF
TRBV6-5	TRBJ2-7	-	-	TGTGCCAGCCACACAGGGGGACTAGCCGCCGAGCAGTACTTC	CASHTGGLAAEQYF
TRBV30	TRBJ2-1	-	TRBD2	TGTGCCTGGACCCCAGCGGGGGTTTACAATGAGCAGTTCTTC	CAWTPAGVYNEQFF
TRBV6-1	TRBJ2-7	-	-	TGCGCCAGCAGTGCCGTCTACGAGCAGTACTTC	CASSAVYEQYF
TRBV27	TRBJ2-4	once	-	TGTGCCAGCAAGGGGCCCAAAAACATTCAGTACTTC	CASKGPKNIQYF
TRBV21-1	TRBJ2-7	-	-	TGTGCCAGCAGCAAATTTCCGGGACACGGCTACGAGCAGTACTTC	CASSKFPGHGYEQYF
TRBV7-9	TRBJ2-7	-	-	TGTGCCAGCAGCCCAGGACACTACGAGCAGTACTTC	CASSPGHYEQYF
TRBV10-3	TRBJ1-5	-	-	TGTGCCATCGGGAGATCTAATCAGCCCCAGCATTTT	CAIGRSNQPQHF
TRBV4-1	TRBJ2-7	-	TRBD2	TGCGCCAGCAGCCGAACGACTAGCGGGGTCTACGAGCAGTACTTC	CASSRTTSGVYEQYF
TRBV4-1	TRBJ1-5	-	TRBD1	TGCGCCAGCAGCCGGACTGACAGGGGGGGAAGCAATCAGCCCCAGCATTTT	CASSRTDRGGSNQPQHF
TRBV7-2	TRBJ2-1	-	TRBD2	TGTGCCAGCAGCTGGGGACTAGCGGGAGGGAATGAGCAGTTCTTC	CASSWGLAGGNEQFF
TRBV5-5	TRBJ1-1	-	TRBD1	TGTGCCAGCAGCTTGTTATCTCAGGGGGACACTGAAGCTTTCTTT	CASSLLSQGDTEAFF
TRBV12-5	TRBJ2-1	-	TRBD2	TGTGCTAGTGGGTTGGGGAGCGGGGGGGACAATGAGCAGTTCTTC	CASGLGSGGDNEQFF
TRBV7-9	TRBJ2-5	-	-	TGTGCCAGCAGCTTAATGGCCACATCGGAGACCCAGTACTTC	CASSLMATSETQYF
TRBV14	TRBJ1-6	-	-	TGTGCCAGCAGCCCTATGGGACTACCCCTCCACTTT	CASSPMGLPLHF
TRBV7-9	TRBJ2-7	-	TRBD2	TGTGCCACCGAATGGGGGGGGGAGAGCTCCTACGAGCAGTACTTC	CATEWGGESSYEQYF
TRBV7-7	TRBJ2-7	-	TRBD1	TGTGCTAGCAGCTTGGGGACAGGGGTGTCCTACGAGCAGTACTTC	CASSLGTGVSYEQYF
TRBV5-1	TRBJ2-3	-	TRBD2	TGCGCCAGCAGCCTGAGCGGGGGGGGCACAGATACGCAGTATTTT	CASSLSGGGTDTQYF
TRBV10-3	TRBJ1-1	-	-	TGTGCCATCAGAGGACTTTTTGAGAACACTGAAGCTTTCTTT	CAIRGLFENTEAFF
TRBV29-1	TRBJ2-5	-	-	TGCAGCGTTGAATGGCTGCAAGAGACCCAGTACTTC	CSVEWLQETQYF
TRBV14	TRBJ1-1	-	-	TGTGCCAGCAGCCGTCAGGGAGGCACTGAAGCTTTCTTT	CASSRQGGTEAFF
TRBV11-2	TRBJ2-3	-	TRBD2	TGTGCCAGCAGATTTTGGGCTAGCGGGGGGGCCAAAGATACGCAGTATTTT	CASRFWASGGAKDTQYF
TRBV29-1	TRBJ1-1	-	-	TGCAGCGTCGACAAGGTGGGAGCTGAAGCTTTCTTT	CSVDKVGAEAFF
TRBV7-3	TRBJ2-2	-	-	TGTGCCAGCACCTCGGAGGTCGGTTCGGGCACCGGGGAGCTGTTTTTT	CASTSEVGSGTGELFF
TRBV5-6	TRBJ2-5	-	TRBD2	TGTGCCAGCAGCTTTAAACTAGCGGGGGCCCAAGAGACCCAGTACTTC	CASSFKLAGAQETQYF
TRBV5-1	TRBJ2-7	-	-	TGCGCCAGCAGCTTGGGGACGGGAGCCTACGAGCAGTACTTC	CASSLGTGAYEQYF
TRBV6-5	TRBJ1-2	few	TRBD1	TGTGCCACCGCGGCAGGGGGCTATGGCTACACCTTC	CATAAGGYGYTF
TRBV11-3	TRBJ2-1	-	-	TGTGCCAGCAGCCCAAACGGAGGGGGGGCCTACAATGAGCAGTTCTTC	CASSPNGGGAYNEQFF
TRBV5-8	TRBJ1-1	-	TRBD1	TGTGCCAGCAGCCCCGGGACAGGGGGCACTGAAGCTTTCTTT	CASSPGTGGTEAFF
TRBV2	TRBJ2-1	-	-	TGTGCCAGCAGTCTACCAGGGGCCGTCTACAATGAGCAGTTCTTC	CASSLPGAVYNEQFF
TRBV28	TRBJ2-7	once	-	TGTGCCAGCAGTTTAGACCCAAACTACGAGCAGTACTTC	CASSLDPNYEQYF
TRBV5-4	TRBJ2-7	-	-	TGTGCCAGCAGCTTGGCGACAAACTACGAGCAGTACTTC	CASSLATNYEQYF
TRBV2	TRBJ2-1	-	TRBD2	TGTGCCAGCAGTGAAATAGCGGGAGGGCGGGCGAATGAGCAGTTCTTC	CASSEIAGGRANEQFF
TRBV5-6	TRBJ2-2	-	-	TGTGCCAGCAGCTCCCGGGGTCTGGACACCGGGGAGCTGTTTTTT	CASSSRGLDTGELFF
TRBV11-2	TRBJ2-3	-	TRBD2	TGTGCCAGCAGCTCCCGGACTAGCGGGGGCTTCACAGATACGCAGTATTTT	CASSSRTSGGFTDTQYF
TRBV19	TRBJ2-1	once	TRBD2	TGTGCCACCCAGCTAGCGGGAGGTTGGAATGAGCAGTTCTTC	CATQLAGGWNEQFF